The rows below give T cell receptor beta chains drawn from one sample of a study of cytomegalovirus exposure and HLA in healthy donors. Produced via immunoSEQ multiplex PCR; TCRdb's table is partial and in-frame only. The table has 150,000 to 200,000 clones, 55% to 80% seen once. Sequenced sample: PBMCs. The receptors derive from a woman aged 18-29 years in good health and CMV-seropositive. Both conserved end residues are part of each CDR3. A D gene is named only where the DNA matches it firmly. Size is stated for part of the rows, as once, few or many counts, or as a class when the clone is expanded.

TRBV4-2	.	TRBD1	TRBJ1-2	TGTGCCAGCAGCCAAGCCAGGGACAGGCCCAACGACTTC	CASSQARDRPNDF
TRBV4-1	.	.	TRBJ1-6	TGCGCCAGCAGCCAAGATGCGGGGTCGGGTAATTCACCCCTCCACTTT	CASSQDAGSGNSPLHF
TRBV30	.	.	TRBJ2-3	TGTGCCTGGAGTGCCCACCAGTATACGCAGTATTTT	CAWSAHQYTQYF
TRBV9	few	.	TRBJ2-5	TGTGCCAGCAGCGTAGGGCCAGGTAATAGGGAGACCCAGTACTTC	CASSVGPGNRETQYF
TRBV18	.	TRBD1	TRBJ1-5	TGTGCCAGCTCACCAAGACAGGGGGGCAATCAGCCCCAGCATTTT	CASSPRQGGNQPQHF
TRBV15	few	TRBD1	TRBJ1-1	TGTGCCACCAGCAGAAAGGGGACAGGGATAACTGAAGCTTTCTTT	CATSRKGTGITEAFF
TRBV6-6	.	TRBD1	TRBJ2-4	TGTGCCAGCAGAACAACACAGGGGCGAACCAAAAACATTCAGTACTTC	CASRTTQGRTKNIQYF
TRBV6-1	.	.	TRBJ1-1	TGTGCCAGCAGTGACAGGGCGAACACTGAAGCTTTCTTT	CASSDRANTEAFF
TRBV18	few	.	TRBJ2-7	TGTGCCAGCTCACCCACCCTGACATACGAGCAGTACTTC	CASSPTLTYEQYF
TRBV5-4	.	.	TRBJ2-7	TGTGCCAGCAGCGCGCCTAGTTGCGAGCAGTACTTC	CASSAPSCEQYF
TRBV19	.	TRBD2	TRBJ2-1	TGTGCCACCGAATTTAGCGGGAGCAGGTACAATGAGCAGTTCTTC	CATEFSGSRYNEQFF
TRBV28	once	TRBD1	TRBJ1-5	TGTGCCAGCAGTTTCACCCCCGGGACAGGGGTCCTCAATCAGCCCCAGCATTTT	CASSFTPGTGVLNQPQHF
TRBV2	.	TRBD2	TRBJ2-3	TGTGCCAGCAGTGACCCAATAGCGGGGGCTAGCACAGATACGCAGTATTTT	CASSDPIAGASTDTQYF
TRBV5-1	once	.	TRBJ1-4	TGCGCCAGCAGCTTGCGGGGTAAGCTGTTTTTT	CASSLRGKLFF
TRBV19	.	.	TRBJ2-1	TGTGCCAGTAGTCTGTCGAGCGGCCATTACAATGAGCAGTTCTTC	CASSLSSGHYNEQFF
TRBV5-6	.	.	TRBJ2-2	TGTGCCAGCAGCTATCCGTTGAACACCGGGGAGCTGTTTTTT	CASSYPLNTGELFF
TRBV6-1	once	TRBD1	TRBJ2-1	TGTGCCAGCGGACAGGGGGCCTACAATGAGCAGTTCTTC	CASGQGAYNEQFF
TRBV28	.	TRBD2	TRBJ2-1	TGTGCCAGCAGTCTAGCGGGAGGGCCCTCGGGTGAGCAGTTCTTC	CASSLAGGPSGEQFF
TRBV11-2	few	.	TRBJ2-3	TGTGCCAGCAGCGTGGAGAGGGTTCCCACAGATACGCAGTATTTT	CASSVERVPTDTQYF
TRBV19	.	.	TRBJ2-7	TGTGCCAGTAGTATTCAGCGAGAGACCTACGAGCAGTACTTC	CASSIQRETYEQYF
TRBV15	.	TRBD1	TRBJ1-2	TGTGCCACCAGCACCCGATTAACAGGGGGCTCAGCTAACTATGGCTACACCTTC	CATSTRLTGGSANYGYTF
TRBV6-1	few	.	TRBJ2-7	TGTGCCAGCAGTGAAACCGCAGGGGAGTACGAGCAGTACTTC	CASSETAGEYEQYF
TRBV11-2	.	TRBD2	TRBJ2-7	TGTGCCAGCAGCCCCGGGACTAGCGTCTACGAGCAGTACTTC	CASSPGTSVYEQYF
TRBV13	few	.	TRBJ2-5	TGTGCCAGCAGCCCCCCCGGAGAGACCCAGTACTTC	CASSPPGETQYF
TRBV4-3	.	.	TRBJ1-6	TGCGCCAGCAGCCAAGTCGTGGCAGATTCACCCCTCCACTTT	CASSQVVADSPLHF
TRBV6-6	.	TRBD1	TRBJ2-3	TGTGCCAGCAGAAGAGCCGCGCAGGGGGGCACAGATACGCAGTATTTT	CASRRAAQGGTDTQYF
TRBV4-1	few	.	TRBJ1-4	TGCGCCAGCAGCCAAGAGAATCGGGCGGGATACGAAAAACTGTTTTTT	CASSQENRAGYEKLFF
TRBV5-1	.	.	TRBJ2-7	TGCGCCAGCAGCTTGGTCTCCGCCTCTCGGGAGCAGTACTTC	CASSLVSASREQYF
TRBV7-9	few	TRBD2	TRBJ2-7	TGTGCCATAGCGGGAGTGTCGAACTACGAGCAGTACTTC	CAIAGVSNYEQYF